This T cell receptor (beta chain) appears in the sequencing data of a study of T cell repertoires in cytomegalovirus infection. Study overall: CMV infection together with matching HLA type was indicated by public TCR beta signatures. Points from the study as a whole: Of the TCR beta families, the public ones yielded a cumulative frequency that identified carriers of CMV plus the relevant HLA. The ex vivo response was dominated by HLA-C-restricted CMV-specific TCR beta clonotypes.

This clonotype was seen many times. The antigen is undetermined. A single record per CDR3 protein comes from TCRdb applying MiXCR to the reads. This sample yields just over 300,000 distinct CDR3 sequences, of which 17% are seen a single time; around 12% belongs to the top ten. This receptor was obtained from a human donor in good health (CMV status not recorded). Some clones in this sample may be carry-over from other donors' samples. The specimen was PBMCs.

The CDR3 here is CSARGDTDTQYF. The CDR3 nucleotides read TGCAGTGCTAGAGGGGACACAGATACGCAGTATTTT. J is TRBJ2-3 and V is TRBV20-1; no clear D. The CDR3 extends over 12 amino acids. The germline CDR1 and CDR2 sequences are DFQATT and SNEGSKA (reference sequence). The V end was cut by 1 base, the J end by 2 bases, with 4 bases between.